The sequence of this T cell receptor beta chain was determined in a study of CD8+ T cells in alopecia areata (dated by TCRdb to the late 2010s). Context from the whole study: The treated patients, all with moderate-to-severe alopecia areata, were enrolled in an open-label pilot trial of oral tofacitinib given at 5 to 10 mg twice daily. Clonality in the scalp was compared among normal scalp (n=4), patchy alopecia areata scalp (n=8), and alopecia totalis/universalis scalp (n=8). Scalp tissue and sorted CD4+ and CD8+ peripheral blood T cells from patchy and totalis/universalis alopecia areata patients and from healthy controls were covered by human TCRbeta sequencing. Tofacitinib-treated patients had biopsies at baseline and at 4 and 24 weeks of treatment, with a later scalp biopsy in several patients. Amplification of TCRbeta CDR3 regions was done by immunoSEQ multiplex PCR using 35 Vbeta forward primers and 13 Jbeta reverse primers. The RNA source kit depended on sample type: the PAXgene miRNA kit for fixed scalp, the miRNeasy kit for PBMCs, and the RNeasy kit for mouse skin. Tofacitinib was given for 6 to 18 months, followed by 6 months of follow-up off drug to assess delayed response and recurrence. To study T cell clonal expansion in alopecia areata, the researchers applied high-throughput TCRbeta sequencing to both the C3H/HeJ mouse model and human patients. The full study reports these points: TCR sequences shared between patients were less clear than in mice, possibly partly because of HLA diversity in the patient population. Lesional scalp, especially in alopecia totalis/universalis, showed higher clonality and more expanded CD8+ clones than normal scalp, suggesting antigenic drive. Scalp TCR repertoire analysis is complicated because resident alphabeta T cells in normal human skin are also sequenced, whereas mouse skin is dominated by gammadelta T cells.

Counted from cysteine to phenylalanine, this CDR3 has 15 amino acids. Here the CDR3 DNA is all that survives: 45 bases in frame from base 1. Deletion took 4 bases off V and 0 bases off J, with a span of 7 bases between the germline ends. For CDR1 and CDR2, the germline V gene (reference sequence) lists LNHNV and YYDKDF. The library came from the immunoSEQ multiplex PCR assay. For TCR sequencing, RNA was extracted from every sample and reverse transcribed into cDNA to serve as template. SuperScript III was used to make first-strand cDNA, primed with a 2:1 mix of oligo-dT and random hexamers. A synthetic immune receptor repertoire was used to measure amplification bias, and any remaining bias was corrected computationally. In the source study's methods: After raw reads were preprocessed to remove errors, the CDR3 was defined following IMGT conventions as running from the conserved cysteine to phenylalanine. To get clonality, Shannon entropy was normalized by log2 of the number of productive unique TCRs and the result was subtracted from 1. Whether scalp clones were CD4 or CD8 was inferred by matching scalp TCRbeta sequences against CD4 and CD8 repertoires sorted from blood. Imported from immuneACCESS, the table was reduced by TCRdb to in-frame sequences with V and J called. These copies leave out some clones; in studies compared against another copy, an unresolved V gene accounts for under half, and the cause of the remainder is not known. D and trimming were read from the DNA, whereas the V and J calls and clone size are those reported in that table. The sample contains 150,000 to 200,000 clones, approximately 62% of them found a single time. Jointly, the top ten make up more than 1.5% of the sample.

The time point label of this sample denotes: baseline before oral tofacitinib. Lesional scalp punch biopsies and peripheral blood were obtained from alopecia areata patients. PBMCs were isolated by density centrifugation and stained for CD3, CD4 and CD8, after which CD4+ and CD8+ T cells were sorted on a FACSAria. Concerning this clone itself: Its antigen target is currently unknown. Base qualities are not recorded, but no much larger clone differs from it by a single base.

This receptor was identified in a human donor with alopecia areata. Sample: CD4+ T cells sorted from blood, taken at week 0. This chain is built from TRBV15 and TRBJ2-6; confidence is insufficient to name the D gene. The nucleotide sequence reads TGTGCCACCAGCACCCGGCTCTCTGGGGCCAACGTCCTGACTTTC. Translation gives CATSTRLSGANVLTF.